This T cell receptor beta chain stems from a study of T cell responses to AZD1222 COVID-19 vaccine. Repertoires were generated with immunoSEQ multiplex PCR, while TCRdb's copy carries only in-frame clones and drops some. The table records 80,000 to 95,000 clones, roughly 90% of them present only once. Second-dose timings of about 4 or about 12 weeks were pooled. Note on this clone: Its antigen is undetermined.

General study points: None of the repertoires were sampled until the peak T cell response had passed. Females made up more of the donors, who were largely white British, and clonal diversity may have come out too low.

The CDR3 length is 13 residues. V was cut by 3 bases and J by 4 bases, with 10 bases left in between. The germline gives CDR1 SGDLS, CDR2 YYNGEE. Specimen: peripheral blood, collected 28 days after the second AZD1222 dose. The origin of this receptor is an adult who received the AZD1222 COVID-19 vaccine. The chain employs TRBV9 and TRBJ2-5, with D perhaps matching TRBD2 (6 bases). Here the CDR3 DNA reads TGTGCCAGCAGCGGGATCGGGAGAGAGACCCAGTACTTC. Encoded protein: CASSGIGRETQYF.